Listed below are T cell receptor beta chains from one sample, sequenced in a study. TCRdb recomputed calls from the RT-PCR reads with MiXCR, one row per CDR3 protein. The table shows about 700,000 distinct CDR3 sequences, with about 14% occurring only once. Sequencing used memory CD4+ T cells from blood. The source of these receptors is a female donor in good health, serving as a healthy control. CDR3s include the opening cysteine and the closing phenylalanine or tryptophan. The D gene is left open where the match is weak. Size is stated for part of the rows, as once, few or many counts, or as a class when the clone is expanded.

V gene: TRBV9; clone size: NA; D gene: TRBD1; J gene: TRBJ1-1; CDR3 protein: CASSVGGDRATEAFF; CDR3 DNA: TGTGCCAGCAGCGTAGGGGGGGACAGGGCCACTGAAGCTTTCTTT
V gene: TRBV5-5; clone size: NA; D gene: TRBD1; J gene: TRBJ1-2; CDR3 protein: CASSSLTGGGYGYTF; CDR3 DNA: TGTGCCAGCAGCTCGTTGACAGGGGGAGGCTATGGCTACACCTTC
V gene: TRBV28; clone size: few; D gene: TRBD1; J gene: TRBJ2-5; CDR3 protein: CASSSGDRQETQYF; CDR3 DNA: TGTGCCAGCAGTTCGGGGGACAGGCAAGAGACCCAGTACTTC
V gene: TRBV6-1; clone size: NA; D gene: NA; J gene: TRBJ1-5; CDR3 protein: CASSPLPNNQPQHF; CDR3 DNA: TGTGCCAGCAGTCCCCTCCCGAACAATCAGCCCCAGCATTTT
V gene: TRBV7-2; clone size: NA; D gene: NA; J gene: TRBJ2-3; CDR3 protein: CASSFDSGLYNEQYF; CDR3 DNA: TGTGCCAGCAGCTTTGATAGCGGACTATACAATGAGCAGTATTTT
V gene: TRBV28; clone size: NA; D gene: TRBD1; J gene: TRBJ2-7; CDR3 protein: CASKTGTASYEQYF; CDR3 DNA: TGTGCCAGTAAAACCGGGACAGCATCCTACGAGCAGTACTTC
V gene: TRBV3-1; clone size: few; D gene: NA; J gene: TRBJ2-7; CDR3 protein: CASSQGFGSNYEQYF; CDR3 DNA: TGTGCCAGCAGCCAAGGATTTGGCAGTAACTACGAGCAGTACTTC
V gene: TRBV5-6; clone size: many; D gene: NA; J gene: TRBJ1-2; CDR3 protein: CASSLIGGVYGYTF; CDR3 DNA: TGTGCCAGCAGCTTGATAGGAGGAGTTTATGGCTACACCTTC
V gene: TRBV10-3; clone size: many; D gene: NA; J gene: TRBJ1-2; CDR3 protein: CAISEGPSGYTF; CDR3 DNA: TGTGCCATCAGTGAAGGTCCCAGCGGCTACACCTTC
V gene: TRBV24-1; clone size: NA; D gene: TRBD1; J gene: TRBJ2-1; CDR3 protein: CATSGGQGMTTNEQFF; CDR3 DNA: TGTGCCACCAGTGGAGGACAGGGGATGACAACTAATGAGCAGTTCTTC
V gene: TRBV10-3; clone size: many; D gene: NA; J gene: TRBJ2-3; CDR3 protein: CAISGRPDSGGDTQYF; CDR3 DNA: TGTGCCATCAGTGGGCGCCCTGACTCTGGGGGAGATACGCAGTATTTT
V gene: TRBV10-3; clone size: many; D gene: TRBD2; J gene: TRBJ2-1; CDR3 protein: CAISELVAGPYNEQFF; CDR3 DNA: TGTGCCATCAGTGAGTTAGTAGCGGGCCCATACAATGAGCAGTTCTTC
V gene: TRBV12-3/TRBV12-4; clone size: many; D gene: NA; J gene: TRBJ1-2; CDR3 protein: CASSLTASYGYTF; CDR3 DNA: TGTGCCAGCAGTTTAACGGCAAGTTATGGCTACACCTTC
V gene: TRBV30; clone size: few; D gene: NA; J gene: TRBJ2-5; CDR3 protein: CAWSVGGGQETQYF; CDR3 DNA: TGTGCCTGGAGTGTAGGGGGAGGACAAGAGACCCAGTACTTC
V gene: TRBV24-1; clone size: NA; D gene: TRBD1; J gene: TRBJ2-2; CDR3 protein: CATQGGTANTGELFF; CDR3 DNA: TGTGCCACCCAAGGTGGGACAGCGAACACCGGGGAGCTGTTTTTT
V gene: TRBV7-9; clone size: NA; D gene: NA; J gene: TRBJ2-2; CDR3 protein: CASSLAIGTGELFF; CDR3 DNA: TGTGCCAGCAGCTTAGCCATTGGAACCGGGGAGCTGTTTTTT
V gene: TRBV9; clone size: NA; D gene: NA; J gene: TRBJ1-2; CDR3 protein: CASSVAGGGGGGYGYTF; CDR3 DNA: TGTGCCAGCAGCGTAGCCGGGGGCGGGGGAGGTGGCTATGGCTACACCTTC
V gene: TRBV4-1; clone size: NA; D gene: NA; J gene: TRBJ2-5; CDR3 protein: CASSQDHGQQETQYF; CDR3 DNA: TGCGCCAGCAGCCAAGATCATGGGCAGCAAGAGACCCAGTACTTC
V gene: TRBV7-8; clone size: once; D gene: NA; J gene: TRBJ1-1; CDR3 protein: CASYVALNTEAFF; CDR3 DNA: TGTGCCAGTTACGTGGCCCTGAACACTGAAGCTTTCTTT
V gene: TRBV20-1; clone size: many; D gene: NA; J gene: TRBJ1-2; CDR3 protein: CSARLYGDYGYTF; CDR3 DNA: TGCAGTGCGCGTCTCTATGGGGACTATGGCTACACCTTC
V gene: TRBV5-1; clone size: NA; D gene: NA; J gene: TRBJ2-7; CDR3 protein: CASSTAGGSSYEQYF; CDR3 DNA: TGCGCCAGCAGCACGGCAGGGGGGAGCTCCTACGAGCAGTACTTC
V gene: TRBV6-1; clone size: many; D gene: NA; J gene: TRBJ2-3; CDR3 protein: CASELTTDTQYF; CDR3 DNA: TGTGCCAGCGAGCTCACCACAGATACGCAGTATTTT
V gene: TRBV12-3/TRBV12-4; clone size: many; D gene: NA; J gene: TRBJ2-7; CDR3 protein: CASSLRRGTTAEYF; CDR3 DNA: TGTGCCAGCAGTTTAAGACGTGGCACTACTGCGGAGTACTTC
V gene: TRBV7-2; clone size: few; D gene: NA; J gene: TRBJ2-3; CDR3 protein: CASSSSHRDTQYF; CDR3 DNA: TGTGCCAGCAGCTCATCCCACCGGGATACGCAGTATTTT
V gene: TRBV7-3; clone size: NA; D gene: NA; J gene: TRBJ2-1; CDR3 protein: CASSSSGTFDNEQFF; CDR3 DNA: TGTGCCAGCAGCTCCTCCGGGACTTTCGACAATGAGCAGTTCTTC
V gene: TRBV6-6; clone size: NA; D gene: NA; J gene: TRBJ2-5; CDR3 protein: CASSYSLGQDQETQYF; CDR3 DNA: TGTGCCAGCAGTTACTCCCTTGGACAAGACCAAGAGACCCAGTACTTC
V gene: TRBV6-1; clone size: few; D gene: NA; J gene: TRBJ1-4; CDR3 protein: CASRKRQNEKLFF; CDR3 DNA: TGTGCCAGCAGGAAGAGGCAGAATGAAAAACTGTTTTTT
V gene: TRBV7-9; clone size: NA; D gene: NA; J gene: TRBJ1-5; CDR3 protein: CASSLADTVQHF; CDR3 DNA: TGTGCCAGCAGCTTAGCTGACACCGTCCAGCATTTT
V gene: TRBV4-2; clone size: NA; D gene: TRBD1; J gene: TRBJ2-2; CDR3 protein: CASSQDTQGANTGELFF; CDR3 DNA: TGTGCCAGCAGCCAAGATACTCAGGGGGCGAACACCGGGGAGCTGTTTTTT
V gene: TRBV6-5; clone size: many; D gene: TRBD1; J gene: TRBJ1-2; CDR3 protein: CASSSQGSYRGYTF; CDR3 DNA: TGTGCCAGCAGTTCACAGGGGAGCTATCGAGGCTACACCTTC
V gene: TRBV6-5; clone size: NA; D gene: NA; J gene: TRBJ2-7; CDR3 protein: CASSPGGASFPYEQYF; CDR3 DNA: TGTGCCAGCTCCCCCGGGGGTGCTAGCTTCCCCTACGAGCAGTACTTC
V gene: TRBV29-1; clone size: few; D gene: TRBD1; J gene: TRBJ1-2; CDR3 protein: CSVLGQGLYGYTF; CDR3 DNA: TGCAGCGTTCTTGGACAGGGGCTGTATGGCTACACCTTC
V gene: TRBV5-1; clone size: NA; D gene: NA; J gene: TRBJ1-4; CDR3 protein: CASSLRAEGNEKLFF; CDR3 DNA: TGCGCCAGCAGCCTACGGGCGGAAGGAAATGAAAAACTGTTTTTT
V gene: TRBV24-1; clone size: few; D gene: NA; J gene: TRBJ2-3; CDR3 protein: CATSEFTGTQQDTQYF; CDR3 DNA: TGTGCCACCAGTGAGTTTACCGGGACTCAGCAAGATACGCAGTATTTT
V gene: TRBV20-1; clone size: few; D gene: NA; J gene: TRBJ1-3; CDR3 protein: CSAEGGQDGNTIYF; CDR3 DNA: TGCAGTGCCGAGGGGGGGCAAGATGGAAACACCATATATTTT
V gene: TRBV5-1; clone size: many; D gene: NA; J gene: TRBJ2-1; CDR3 protein: CASSGHSYNEQFF; CDR3 DNA: TGCGCCAGTTCAGGGCACTCCTACAATGAGCAGTTCTTC
V gene: TRBV18; clone size: NA; D gene: NA; J gene: TRBJ2-2; CDR3 protein: CASSPTGTALGDTGELFF; CDR3 DNA: TGTGCCAGCTCACCAACCGGGACTGCCCTCGGAGACACCGGGGAGCTGTTTTTT
V gene: TRBV30; clone size: NA; D gene: NA; J gene: TRBJ1-4; CDR3 protein: CAWRKLWGTNEKLFF; CDR3 DNA: TGTGCCTGGAGGAAACTTTGGGGGACTAATGAAAAACTGTTTTTT
V gene: TRBV20-1; clone size: few; D gene: NA; J gene: TRBJ2-5; CDR3 protein: CSARDLGLGEAMETQYF; CDR3 DNA: TGCAGTGCTAGAGATTTAGGTCTCGGGGAAGCAATGGAGACCCAGTACTTC
V gene: TRBV9; clone size: NA; D gene: NA; J gene: TRBJ2-4; CDR3 protein: CASSVTGTGNIQYF; CDR3 DNA: TGTGCCAGCAGCGTAACCGGGACTGGAAACATTCAGTACTTC
V gene: TRBV6-5; clone size: NA; D gene: TRBD1; J gene: TRBJ1-1; CDR3 protein: CASSYGIGGESEAFF; CDR3 DNA: TGTGCCAGCAGTTACGGTATAGGGGGCGAATCTGAAGCTTTCTTT
V gene: TRBV6-5; clone size: many; D gene: NA; J gene: TRBJ1-1; CDR3 protein: CASSYGGVAFF; CDR3 DNA: TGTGCCAGCAGTTACGGTGGGGTAGCTTTCTTT
V gene: TRBV7-2; clone size: few; D gene: TRBD1; J gene: TRBJ1-2; CDR3 protein: CASSTGGTGYYGYTF; CDR3 DNA: TGTGCCAGCAGCACCGGGGGGACAGGGTACTATGGCTACACCTTC
V gene: TRBV20-1; clone size: NA; D gene: TRBD2; J gene: TRBJ2-7; CDR3 protein: CGALLAGGIYEQYF; CDR3 DNA: TGCGGTGCTCTACTAGCGGGAGGAATCTACGAGCAGTACTTC
V gene: TRBV20-1; clone size: NA; D gene: TRBD2; J gene: TRBJ2-2; CDR3 protein: CSARDPRTSGSTGELFF; CDR3 DNA: TGCAGTGCTAGAGACCCACGGACTAGCGGGAGCACCGGGGAGCTGTTTTTT
V gene: TRBV10-3; clone size: few; D gene: TRBD1; J gene: TRBJ1-2; CDR3 protein: CAIAAGGSNYGYTF; CDR3 DNA: TGTGCCATCGCGGCAGGGGGCTCTAACTATGGCTACACCTTC